Following are 10 T cell receptor beta chains from one sample sequenced in a study of T cell responses to AZD1222 COVID-19 vaccine. TCRdb's table, derived via immunoSEQ multiplex PCR, lists solely in-frame clones and lacks some. The repertoire consists of approximately 100,000 clones, with over 75% occurring once and the leading ten covering approximately 15%. Sequenced material: peripheral blood, taken on day 0 of AZD1222 vaccination. The receptors shown here come from an adult in good health.

In its sample, this clone was seen once. The V and J genes are TRBV24-1 and TRBJ1-5, with TRBD1 matching 9 bases. The V gene's germline CDR1 is KGHDR and CDR2 SFDVKD. The junction had 6 bases not matched to a gene; V was cut back by 7 bases and J by 3 bases. The CDR3 has 15 residues. The CDR3 loop is CATRGTGSVNQPQHF. The CDR3 DNA reads TGTGCCACCAGGGGGACAGGGAGTGTCAATCAGCCCCAGCATTTT.

This clone has only one observation. The chain employs TRBV24-1 and TRBJ2-2; D unclear. CDR3 length: 13 residues. CDR1 and CDR2 (germline): KGHDR, SFDVKD. The ends were cut back, 7 bases at V and 5 bases at J, with 10 bases in the middle. CDR3 loop: CATRAESTGELFF. The CDR3 nucleotides read TGTGCCACCAGAGCCGAAAGTACCGGGGAGCTGTTTTTT.

This clone was seen many times. The chain links TRBV30 to TRBJ1-1, with D unresolved. Trimming shortened V by 3 bases and J by 2 bases, and 10 bases separated the two germline ends. The CDR3 is 13 residues long. Germline CDR1 reads GTSNPN; CDR2 reads SVGIG (reference sequence). The CDR3 spells CAWRDGYNTEAFF. For the CDR3, the DNA is TGTGCCTGGAGGGATGGGTATAACACTGAAGCTTTCTTT.

On this clone itself: One end of the junction fails to match germline, which may point to a read error. The rearrangement links TRBV6-5 to TRBJ1-2, with D uncertain. CDR3 length: 11 amino acids. Per the germline V gene, CDR1 is MNHEY and CDR2 is SVGAGI. The CDR3 nucleotides are TGTGCCAGCAGTTACGGTGACCATGTCATCTTC. Amino acid sequence: CASSYGDHVIF.

This chain uses TRBV5-1 with TRBJ2-7; D gene unclear. The CDR3 runs to 14 residues. V was cut by 2 bases and J by 3 bases, with 12 bases left in between. From germline, CDR1 is SGHRS and CDR2 YFSETQ. The CDR3 region is CASSLGEMVYEQYF. CDR3 coding DNA: TGCGCCAGCAGCTTAGGAGAAATGGTCTACGAGCAGTACTTC.

V gene TRBV5-4 combines with J gene TRBJ2-1; D may be TRBD1 (6 bases). V shed 3 bases and J shed 6 bases, with 13 bases lying between them. Germline V CDR1 and CDR2: SGHNT, YYREEE (reference sequence). The CDR3 length is 14 residues. This CDR3 is CASSSWGPVNEQFF. In DNA form, the CDR3 reads TGTGCCAGCAGCTCATGGGGGCCGGTCAATGAGCAGTTCTTC. Based on the CDR3 plus reference TRBV5-4 and TRBJ2-1, the full variable domain is ETGVTQSPTHLIKTRGQQVTLRCSSQSGHNTVSWYQQALGQGPQFIFQYYREEENGRGNFPPRFSGLQFPNYSSELNVNALELDDSALYLCASSSWGPVNEQFFGPGTRLTVL.

J is TRBJ2-1 and V is TRBV2; 10 positions match TRBD1. From germline, CDR1 is SNHLY and CDR2 FYNNEI. After removal of 7 bases from V and 12 bases from J, the junction contained 15 bases not matched to a gene. The CDR3 loop spans 15 amino acids. CDR3 sequence reads: CASKTSGTGVGVQFF. The CDR3 bases are TGTGCCAGCAAAACAAGCGGGACAGGGGTTGGCGTGCAGTTCTTC.

This sequence joins TRBV5-1 and TRBJ2-3; D might be TRBD1 or TRBD2, each matching 6 bases. Germline CDR1 is SGHRS and CDR2 is YFSETQ. The CDR3 is 12 amino acids. V was shortened by 6 bases and J by 5 bases, with 10 bases between the two germline ends. CDR3 in DNA: TGCGCCAGCACTAAGGGGGGAGATACGCAGTATTTT. As protein: CASTKGGDTQYF.

V and J are TRBV6-7 and TRBJ2-3; TRBD2 is a possible D gene (5 bases). TRBV6-7 is an ORF, and what it does is uncertain. This CDR3 is 15 amino acids long. V was cut by 5 bases and J by 2 bases, with 14 bases left in between. CDR3: CASSTGKQSTDTQYF. CDR3 in DNA: TGTGCCAGCAGTACCGGGAAACAGTCCACAGATACGCAGTATTTT.

J is TRBJ2-3 and V is TRBV18, with D maybe TRBD1 (6 bases). The CDR3 covers 17 residues. Germline CDR1 reads KGHSH; CDR2 reads LQKENI. The V end lost 1 base, the J end lost 6 bases, and 20 bases lay between the germline ends. CDR3 sequence: CASSPRSTGRGLDTQYF. DNA for the CDR3: TGTGCCAGCTCACCACGGTCGACAGGCCGCGGGCTGGATACGCAGTATTTT.